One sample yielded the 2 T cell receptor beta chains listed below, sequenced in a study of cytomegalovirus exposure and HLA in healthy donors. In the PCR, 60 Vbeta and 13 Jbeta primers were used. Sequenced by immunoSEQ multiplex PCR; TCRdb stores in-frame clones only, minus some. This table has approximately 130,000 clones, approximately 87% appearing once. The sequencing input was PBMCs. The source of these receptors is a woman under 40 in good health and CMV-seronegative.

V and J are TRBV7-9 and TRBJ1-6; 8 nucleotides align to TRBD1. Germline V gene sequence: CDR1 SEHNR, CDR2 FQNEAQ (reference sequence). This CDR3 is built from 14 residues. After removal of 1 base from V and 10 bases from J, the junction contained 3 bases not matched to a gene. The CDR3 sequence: CASSLGQGSSPLHF. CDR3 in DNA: TGTGCCAGCAGCTTAGGACAGGGGAGCTCACCCCTCCACTTT.

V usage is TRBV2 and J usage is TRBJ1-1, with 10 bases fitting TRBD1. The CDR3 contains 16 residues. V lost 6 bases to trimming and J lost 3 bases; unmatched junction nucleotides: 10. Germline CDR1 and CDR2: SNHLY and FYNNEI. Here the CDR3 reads CASRATGGGRDTEAFF. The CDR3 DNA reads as TGTGCCAGCAGGGCGACAGGGGGCGGGAGGGACACTGAAGCTTTCTTT. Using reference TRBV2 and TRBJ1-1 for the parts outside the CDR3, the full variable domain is EPEVTQTPSHQVTQMGQEVILRCVPISNHLYFYWYRQILGQKVEFLVSFYNNEISEKSEIFDDQFSVERPDGSNFTLKIRSTKLEDSAMYFCASRATGGGRDTEAFFGQGTRLTVV.